This T cell receptor beta chain is from a study of blood T cell repertoires in COVID-19 (dated by TCRdb to about 2020). Background for the entire study: Samples covering the acute and convalescent phases of COVID-19 were provided by collaborators in the United States, Italy and Spain. The material from the prospective study consisted of cDNA or gDNA derived from T cells, B-cell-depleted T cells, or PBMCs. Nearly every sample came with metadata listing a de-identified subject ID, COVID-19 status, age in years and sex. The repertoires were released in a freely available public database meant as a resource for research on the immune response to SARS-CoV-2. The dataset comprised deeply sampled blood TCRbeta repertoires from subjects exposed to, actively infected with, or recovered from COVID-19. Where available, HLA class I and class II types were taken from metadata supplied by the sample provider and were not determined by assay-based typing. Samples were obtained from the ongoing ImmuneRACE study (first 160 participants) and from 1,254 subjects provided by 6 global collaborators. General conclusions and limits of the study: The quantity of clinical and demographic metadata differed by source and by participant and was supplied without curation.

Turning to this clone: Its target antigen remains unknown. No much larger clonotype is one base removed from it; base qualities were not supplied.

TCRbeta CDR3 regions were amplified from genomic DNA by means of the immunoSEQ Assay, a bias-controlled multiplex PCR. As for how the authors treated the data: The number of nucleated cells in each sample was estimated by amplification of reference gene primers within the assay. To quantify the absolute abundance of each unique TCRbeta CDR3 rearrangement, sequence reads were collapsed and filtered. Productive Simpson clonality was computed per sample as the square root of Simpson's diversity index over productive rearrangements. In its TCRdb copy, this immuneACCESS table keeps in-frame sequences only and misses some clones. Where compared with another copy, unresolved V genes explain less than half of these, and the others have no known cause. Clone size and the V and J calls come from that table; the DNA yielded D and trimming. The sample records just over 250,000 clones, 88% of which are singletons. The ten largest account for about 9.4% of the sample.

V trim: 4 bases; J trim: 1 base; unmatched bases: 13. Looking up the germline V gene yields CDR1 SGHDT and CDR2 YYEEEE. The CDR3 goes from the cysteine to the phenylalanine over 18 residues. Of the read, only the CDR3 DNA is kept; its 54 bases are in frame from base 1. In Seattle, one collaborating source enrolled patients while the infection was active and tracked those patients longitudinally over the course of disease. Whole blood was collected in K2EDTA tubes by collaborating institutions according to the institutions' own protocols. For TCRbeta analysis, collaborators shipped samples as frozen whole blood, isolated PBMCs, or DNA extracted from either of those sample types.

The chain uses TRBV5-6 and TRBJ2-5; a stretch of 10 junction bases matches TRBD2. The sample consisted of peripheral blood. The TCR sequence derives from a woman in her 70s with COVID-19, enrolled during active disease. The CDR3 region has the sequence CASSRGLAVNTFQETQYF. The nucleotide sequence reads as follows: TGTGCCAGCAGCCGCGGACTAGCGGTAAATACCTTCCAAGAGACCCAGTACTTC.